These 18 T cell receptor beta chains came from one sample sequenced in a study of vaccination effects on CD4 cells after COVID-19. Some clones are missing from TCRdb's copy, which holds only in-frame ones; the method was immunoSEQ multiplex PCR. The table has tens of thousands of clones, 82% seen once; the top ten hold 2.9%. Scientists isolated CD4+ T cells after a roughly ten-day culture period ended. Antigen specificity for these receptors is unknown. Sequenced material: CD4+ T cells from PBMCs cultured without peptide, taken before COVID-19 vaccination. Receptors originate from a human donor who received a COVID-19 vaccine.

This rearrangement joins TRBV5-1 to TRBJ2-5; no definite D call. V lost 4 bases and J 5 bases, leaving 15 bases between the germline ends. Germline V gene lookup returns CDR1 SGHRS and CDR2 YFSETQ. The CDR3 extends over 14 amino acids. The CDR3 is CASSPGPPTETQYF. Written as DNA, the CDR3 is TGCGCCAGCAGCCCCGGACCGCCGACGGAGACCCAGTACTTC.

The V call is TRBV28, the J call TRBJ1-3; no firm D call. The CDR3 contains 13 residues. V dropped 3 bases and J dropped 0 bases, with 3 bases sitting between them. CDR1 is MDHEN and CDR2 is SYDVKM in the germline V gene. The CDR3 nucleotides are TGTGCCAGCAGTTTCCGCTCTGGAAACACCATATATTTT. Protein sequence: CASSFRSGNTIYF.

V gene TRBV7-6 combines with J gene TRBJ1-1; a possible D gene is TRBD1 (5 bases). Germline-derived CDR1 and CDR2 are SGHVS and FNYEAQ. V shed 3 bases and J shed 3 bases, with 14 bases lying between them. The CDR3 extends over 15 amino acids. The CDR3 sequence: CASSFRRGLDTEAFF. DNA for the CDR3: TGTGCCAGCAGCTTTAGGAGGGGCTTGGACACTGAAGCTTTCTTT.

In DNA, the CDR3 is TGCGCCAGCAGTCCCGGACATGGGCCGACCTACGAGCAGTACGTC. Translated: CASSPGHGPTYEQYV. V gene TRBV5-1 combines with J gene TRBJ2-7; TRBD1 might be the D (5 bases). This CDR3 has 15 amino acids. V lost 5 bases and J 2 bases, leaving 17 bases between the germline ends. CDR1 and CDR2 from the germline V gene are SGHRS and YFSETQ.

The CDR3 DNA follows: TGTGCCAGCTCACTGGGACAGGAAGAGACCCAGTACTTC. It translates to CASSLGQEETQYF. The chain links TRBV18 to TRBJ2-5, with 8 nucleotides matching TRBD1. After removal of 4 bases from V and 3 bases from J, the junction contained 1 base not matched to a gene. The CDR3 extends over 13 amino acids. Germline loops: CDR1 KGHSH, CDR2 LQKENI.

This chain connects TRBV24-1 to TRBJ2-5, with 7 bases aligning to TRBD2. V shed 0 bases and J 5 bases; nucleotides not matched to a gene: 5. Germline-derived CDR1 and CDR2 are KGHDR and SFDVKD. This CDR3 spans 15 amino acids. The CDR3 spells CATSDLQGGPETQYF. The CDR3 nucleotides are TGTGCCACCAGTGATTTGCAGGGAGGGCCCGAGACCCAGTACTTC.

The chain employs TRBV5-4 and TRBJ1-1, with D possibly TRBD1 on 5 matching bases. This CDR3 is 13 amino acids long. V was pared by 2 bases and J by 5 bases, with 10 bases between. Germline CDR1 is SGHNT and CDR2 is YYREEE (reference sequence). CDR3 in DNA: TGTGCCAGCAGCTTTACAGGAGGGACTGAAGCTTTCTTT. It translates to CASSFTGGTEAFF.

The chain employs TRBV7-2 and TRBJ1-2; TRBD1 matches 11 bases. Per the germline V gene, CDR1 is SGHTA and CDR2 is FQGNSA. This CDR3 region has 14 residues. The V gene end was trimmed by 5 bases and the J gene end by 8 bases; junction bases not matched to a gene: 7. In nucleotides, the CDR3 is TGTGCCAGCAGCCCCGGACAGGGGGCTTACGGCTACACCTTC. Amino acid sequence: CASSPGQGAYGYTF.

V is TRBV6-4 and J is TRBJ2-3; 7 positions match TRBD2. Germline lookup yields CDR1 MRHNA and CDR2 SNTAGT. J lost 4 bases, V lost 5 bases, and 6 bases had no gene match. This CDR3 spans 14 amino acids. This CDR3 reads CASSLTSEADTQYF. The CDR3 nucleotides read TGTGCCAGCAGTCTTACTAGCGAGGCAGATACGCAGTATTTT.

The CDR3 nucleotides are TGTGCCAGCAGCAGAGGGGGGGCCAGCACAGATACGCAGTATTTT. This sequence encodes CASSRGGASTDTQYF. V is TRBV3-1 (or the pseudogene TRBV3-2) and J is TRBJ2-3, with a weak D call TRBD2 (7 bases). With 5 bases removed from V and 0 bases from J, the gap between germline ends came to 12 bases. CDR1 and CDR2 (germline): LGHDT, YNNKEL (reference sequence). The CDR3 runs to 15 residues.

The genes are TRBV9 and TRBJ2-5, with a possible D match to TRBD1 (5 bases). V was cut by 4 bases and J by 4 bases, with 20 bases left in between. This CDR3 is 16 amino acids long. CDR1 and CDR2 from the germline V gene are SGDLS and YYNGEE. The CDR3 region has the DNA TGTGCCAGCAGCCCTCAAGATACAGGCTTGGGAGAGACCCAGTACTTC. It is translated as CASSPQDTGLGETQYF.

Here the CDR3 reads CSASTGGRDYGYTF. The CDR3 DNA follows: TGCAGTGCTAGTACAGGGGGCAGGGACTATGGCTACACCTTC. This chain connects TRBV20-1 to TRBJ1-2, with 9 bases that match TRBD1. The CDR3 has 14 residues. CDR1 DFQATT and CDR2 SNEGSKA come from the germline V gene (reference sequence). V lost 3 bases and J lost 3; bases outside the gene matches: 5.

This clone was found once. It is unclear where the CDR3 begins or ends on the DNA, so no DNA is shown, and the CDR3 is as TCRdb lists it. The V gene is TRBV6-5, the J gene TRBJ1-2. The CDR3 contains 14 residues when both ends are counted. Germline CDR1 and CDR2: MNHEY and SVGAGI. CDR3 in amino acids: CASSYFGAGYGYTF.

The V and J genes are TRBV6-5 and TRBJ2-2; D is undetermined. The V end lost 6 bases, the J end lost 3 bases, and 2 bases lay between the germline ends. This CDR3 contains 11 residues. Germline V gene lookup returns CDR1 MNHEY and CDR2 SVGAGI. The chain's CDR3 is CASRDTGELFF. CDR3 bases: TGTGCCAGCAGGGACACCGGGGAGCTGTTTTTT.

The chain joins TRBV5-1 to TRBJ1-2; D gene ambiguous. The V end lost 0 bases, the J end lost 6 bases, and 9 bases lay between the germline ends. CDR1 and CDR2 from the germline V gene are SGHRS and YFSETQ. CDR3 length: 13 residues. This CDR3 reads CASSLDGVNGYTF. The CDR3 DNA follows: TGCGCCAGCAGCTTGGACGGGGTGAATGGCTACACCTTC.

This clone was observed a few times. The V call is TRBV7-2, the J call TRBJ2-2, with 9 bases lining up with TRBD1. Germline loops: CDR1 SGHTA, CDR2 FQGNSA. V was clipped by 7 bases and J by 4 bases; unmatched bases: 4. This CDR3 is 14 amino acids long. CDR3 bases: TGTGCCAGCACCGGGGACAGGGTCACCGGGGAGCTGTTTTTT. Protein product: CASTGDRVTGELFF.

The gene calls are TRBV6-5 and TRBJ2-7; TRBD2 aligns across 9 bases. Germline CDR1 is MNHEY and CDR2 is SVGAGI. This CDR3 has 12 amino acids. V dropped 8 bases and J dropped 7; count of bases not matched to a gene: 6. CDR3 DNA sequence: TGTGCCAGCGGAAGCGGGGGGAGGGAGCAGTACGTC. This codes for CASGSGGREQYV.

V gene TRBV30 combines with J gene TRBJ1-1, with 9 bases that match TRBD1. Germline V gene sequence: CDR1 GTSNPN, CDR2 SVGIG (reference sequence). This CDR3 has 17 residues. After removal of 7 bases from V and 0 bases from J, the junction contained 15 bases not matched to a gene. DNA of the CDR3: TGTGCCTTTAGGTCGGTCTCACAGGGGGCATTGAACACTGAAGCTTTCTTT. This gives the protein CAFRSVSQGALNTEAFF.